The 30 T cell receptor beta chains in this list originate from one sample, sequenced in a study of T cell responses to AZD1222 COVID-19 vaccine. TCRdb keeps only in-frame clones here, not all; method: immunoSEQ multiplex PCR. The sample lists roughly 97,000 clones, 75% to 90% seen once, with under 8.5% in the top ten. The starting material was peripheral blood, obtained on day 0 of AZD1222 vaccination. These receptors came from an adult in good health.

The chain recombines TRBV28 with TRBJ2-7, with 11 bases identical to TRBD2. This CDR3 spans 13 amino acids. Germline values: CDR1 MDHEN, CDR2 SYDVKM. Unmatched junction bases numbered 8, after V lost 6 bases and J lost 10 bases. The chain's CDR3 is CASRSGTSGNQYF. The DNA of the CDR3 is TGTGCCAGCAGGTCAGGGACTAGCGGAAATCAGTACTTC.

CDR3 protein: CASSERQGSDGYTF. The CDR3 region has the DNA TGTGCCAGCAGTGAGAGGCAGGGTTCGGATGGCTACACCTTC. The gene calls are TRBV6-1 and TRBJ1-2; TRBD1 is a possible D gene (5 bases). This CDR3 spans 14 amino acids. CDR1 is MNHNS and CDR2 is SASEGT in the germline V gene. Deletions cut 3 bases from V and 6 bases from J, with 14 bases between.

The rearrangement links TRBV13 to TRBJ2-3; D not certain. The germline V gene encodes CDR1 PRHDT and CDR2 FYEKMQ (reference sequence). Trimming stripped 6 bases from V and 0 bases from J, with 10 bases between. The CDR3 is 14 amino acids. CDR3: CASSFVGSTDTQYF. The CDR3 coding sequence is TGTGCCAGCAGTTTCGTGGGGAGCACAGATACGCAGTATTTT.

The J gene is TRBJ2-3, the V gene TRBV7-9; D possibly corresponds to TRBD2 (5 bases). The CDR3 totals 15 residues. Trimming pared 5 bases from V and 4 bases from J, leaving 16 bases between. Germline V gene sequence: CDR1 SEHNR, CDR2 FQNEAQ (reference sequence). The CDR3: CASSLVLLDADTQYF. CDR3 nucleotide sequence: TGTGCCAGCAGCCTGGTCTTACTAGACGCAGATACGCAGTATTTT.

This chain uses TRBV9 with TRBJ2-1; 8 bases agree with TRBD2. V gave up 3 bases and J gave up 5 bases; unmatched junction bases: 10. The CDR3 totals 16 residues. CDR1 SGDLS and CDR2 YYNGEE come from the germline V gene. In nucleotides, the CDR3 is TGTGCCAGCAGCGCCCGCGGGGGGATAATGGACAATGAGCAGTTCTTC. Translating it yields CASSARGGIMDNEQFF.

V usage is TRBV5-4 and J usage is TRBJ1-2; the D gene is possibly TRBD1 (6 bases). The V and J ends lost 4 bases and 2 bases respectively, with 12 bases between them. Germline CDR1 is SGHNT and CDR2 is YYREEE (reference sequence). The CDR3 sequence is 14 residues long. The CDR3 nucleotides are TGTGCCAGCAGCCAGGGACACGGAAACTATGGCTACACCTTC. It encodes CASSQGHGNYGYTF.

The rearrangement links TRBV28 to TRBJ2-7; 7 bases are a match to TRBD1. V lost 6 bases and J lost 7; bases outside the gene matches: 9. The CDR3 has 13 amino acids. CDR1 and CDR2 (germline): MDHEN, SYDVKM. CDR3 protein: CASRSPQGREQYF. For the CDR3, the DNA is TGTGCCAGCAGGAGCCCACAGGGGAGAGAGCAGTACTTC.

The J gene is TRBJ2-1, the V gene TRBV28; TRBD1 matches 8 bases. The junction had 7 bases not matched to a gene; V was cut back by 6 bases and J by 0 bases. The CDR3 consists of 16 residues. Germline V gives CDR1 MDHEN, CDR2 SYDVKM. For the CDR3, the DNA is TGTGCCAGCAGATCCCCCACAGGGGGCTCCTACAATGAGCAGTTCTTC. Translation gives CASRSPTGGSYNEQFF.

The chain recombines TRBV23-1 with TRBJ1-6; D gene ambiguous. TRBV23-1 is sorted into the ORF group, with uncertain function. The CDR3 covers 18 residues. The ends were cut back, 1 base at V and 5 bases at J, with 18 bases in the middle. The CDR3 sequence: CASSQCPYRLENNSPLHF. In DNA, the CDR3 is TGCGCCAGCAGTCAATGCCCCTATCGGTTAGAGAATAATTCACCCCTCCACTTT.

This clone showed up just once. The chain joins TRBV5-1 to TRBJ2-7; no clear D gene. Germline-derived CDR1 and CDR2 are SGHRS and YFSETQ. The V end was cut by 0 bases, the J end by 2 bases, with 3 bases between. The length of the CDR3 is 12 residues. The CDR3 region has the DNA TGCGCCAGCAGCTTGGATACCTACGAGCAGTACTTC. Protein sequence: CASSLDTYEQYF.

This chain uses TRBV5-1 with TRBJ2-2, with 7 bases matching TRBD1. V gave up 4 bases and J gave up 3 bases; unmatched junction bases: 9. This CDR3 is built from 16 residues. Germline V CDR1 and CDR2: SGHRS, YFSETQ. The CDR3 here is CASSQQTGWDTGELFF. CDR3 nucleotide sequence: TGCGCCAGCAGCCAACAGACAGGGTGGGACACCGGGGAGCTGTTTTTT.

The chain employs TRBV19 and TRBJ1-2, with TRBD1 identical over 8 bases. CDR3 size: 14 residues. The junction had 8 bases not matched to a gene; V was cut back by 7 bases and J by 4 bases. Germline V gene data show CDR1 as LNHDA and CDR2 as SQIVND (reference sequence). CDR3 nucleotides: TGTGCCAGTAACCCTCGGGACAGGTCCTATGGCTACACCTTC. The encoded protein is CASNPRDRSYGYTF.

This clone appeared a single time. The V call is TRBV27, the J call TRBJ2-2, with 9 bases aligning to TRBD2. The junction had 16 bases not matched to a gene; V was cut back by 7 bases and J by 7 bases. The germline V gene encodes CDR1 MNHEY and CDR2 SMNVEV (reference sequence). CDR3 length: 17 residues. The CDR3 DNA sequence: TGTGCCAGCATCCTACGTGCAGCGGGAGGCCCAATCGGGGAGCTGTTTTTT. Translating it yields CASILRAAGGPIGELFF.

The V gene is TRBV19, the J gene TRBJ1-1; D ambiguous. With 1 base removed from V and 0 bases from J, the gap between germline ends came to 9 bases. Germline-derived CDR1 and CDR2 are LNHDA and SQIVND (reference sequence). This CDR3 contains 15 residues. The CDR3 DNA reads TGTGCCAGTAGTATAGGAAGGGTGTTGAACACTGAAGCTTTCTTT. Residues: CASSIGRVLNTEAFF.

This clone was seen a single time. The chain links TRBV19 to TRBJ2-2; the D gene is possibly TRBD1 (7 bases). The CDR3 is made up of 14 amino acids. Germline loops: CDR1 LNHDA, CDR2 SQIVND (reference sequence). Trimming stripped 3 bases from V and 6 bases from J, with 11 bases between. This CDR3 is CASSMTGRSGELFF. CDR3 nucleotide sequence: TGTGCCAGTAGTATGACAGGGAGGTCCGGGGAGCTGTTTTTT.

The J gene is TRBJ2-3, the V gene TRBV6-1, with 9 bases matching TRBD2. The CDR3 extends over 16 amino acids. CDR1 MNHNS and CDR2 SASEGT come from the germline V gene. The V and J ends lost 4 bases and 5 bases, in that order; junction bases with no gene match: 10. The CDR3 protein is CASSGLAGTAGDTQYF. DNA for the CDR3: TGTGCCAGCAGTGGGCTAGCGGGGACAGCAGGAGATACGCAGTATTTT.

The rearrangement joins TRBV9 to TRBJ1-6; 8 bases are a match to TRBD1. Germline V CDR1 and CDR2: SGDLS, YYNGEE. V shed 3 bases and J 5 bases; nucleotides not matched to a gene: 1. The CDR3 spans 14 residues. Written as DNA, the CDR3 is TGTGCCAGCAGCGGGGACAGGAATAATTCACCCCTCCACTTT. Translated: CASSGDRNNSPLHF.

The V and J genes are TRBV5-1 and TRBJ1-2, with a tentative D call TRBD1 (6 bases). CDR1 and CDR2 from the germline V gene are SGHRS and YFSETQ. Trimming left V 3 bases short and J 2 bases short, with 14 bases between. The CDR3 spans 15 residues. In nucleotides, the CDR3 is TGCGCCAGCAGCTCCGGCGGGGGCGTCAACTATGGCTACACCTTC. Residues: CASSSGGGVNYGYTF.

The rearrangement joins TRBV28 to TRBJ2-5; D unresolved. Trimming took off 8 bases at V and 1 base at J, with 11 bases between the two ends. The CDR3 extends over 13 amino acids. CDR1 and CDR2 from the germline V gene are MDHEN and SYDVKM. The CDR3 nucleotides read TGTGCCAGCGGCATGGTCTCCCAAGAGACCCAGTACTTC. Residues: CASGMVSQETQYF.

V is TRBV2 and J is TRBJ1-2; 11 bases fit TRBD1. The CDR3 consists of 14 residues. The J segment lost 7 bases and the V segment lost 5 bases, leaving 6 bases of the junction unmatched. Germline-derived CDR1 and CDR2 are SNHLY and FYNNEI. The CDR3 spells CASSQGQGAVGYTF. The DNA for the CDR3 is TGTGCCAGCAGTCAAGGACAGGGGGCGGTTGGCTACACCTTC.

The chain is built from TRBV7-2 and TRBJ2-7; 10 nucleotides line up with TRBD2. The CDR3 contains 13 residues. Germline CDR1 and CDR2: SGHTA and FQGNSA. The V segment lost 5 bases and the J segment 6 bases; nucleotides outside the gene matches: 4. CDR3 nucleotides: TGTGCCAGCAGCCCCCCTAGCGGGAGCGAGCAGTACTTC. Translated, it gives CASSPPSGSEQYF.

V is TRBV9 and J is TRBJ2-5; weak D call: TRBD1 (5 bases). The germline CDR1 and CDR2 sequences are SGDLS and YYNGEE. CDR3 length: 13 amino acids. V dropped 3 bases and J dropped 2 bases, with 8 bases sitting between them. For the CDR3, the DNA is TGTGCCAGCAGCGCCCGACAGCAAGAGACCCAGTACTTC. This encodes CASSARQQETQYF.

The chain has TRBV10-3 and TRBJ1-1; D gene ambiguous. V lost 3 bases and J lost 6, with 17 bases in between. Germline V gives CDR1 ENHRY, CDR2 SYGVKD. CDR3 size: 15 residues. The CDR3 region has the DNA TGTGCCATCAGTGACTTGGCAGCCTTGGGCGCTGAAGCTTTCTTT. It is translated as CAISDLAALGAEAFF.

This clone has a handful of counts. V and J are TRBV6-5 and TRBJ2-2; no firm D call. The CDR3 has 13 residues. Trimming left V 2 bases short and J 3 bases short, with 4 bases between. Germline lookup yields CDR1 MNHEY and CDR2 SVGAGI. The CDR3 nucleotides read TGTGCCAGCAGTTACGCCCACACCGGGGAGCTGTTTTTT. It specifies CASSYAHTGELFF.

This chain uses TRBV6-6 with TRBJ1-6; D is perhaps TRBD1 (6 bases). The ends were cut back, 8 bases at V and 7 bases at J, with 9 bases in the middle. The CDR3 has 12 residues. From germline, CDR1 is MNHNY and CDR2 SVGAGI (reference sequence). In DNA form, the CDR3 reads TGTGCCAGCTCGGGGGGCAATTCACCCCTCCACTTT. It yields the protein CASSGGNSPLHF.

J is TRBJ2-6 and V is TRBV6-5, with TRBD1 as a possible D gene (6 bases). Trimming pared 6 bases from V and 4 bases from J, leaving 13 bases between. From germline, CDR1 is MNHEY and CDR2 SVGAGI. CDR3 size: 15 residues. The chain's CDR3 is CASRSTGNGANVLTF. CDR3 nucleotide sequence: TGTGCCAGCAGATCAACAGGGAACGGGGCCAACGTCCTGACTTTC.

This clone was found a few times. The chain recombines TRBV19 with TRBJ2-5; the D is unclear. The germline V and J ends were trimmed by 5 bases and 2 bases, with 15 bases remaining between them. CDR1 is LNHDA, CDR2 SQIVND, per germline (reference sequence). There are 15 residues in the CDR3. The CDR3 DNA is TGTGCCAGTAGTTCCCCCTTCACAGCGCAAGAGACCCAGTACTTC. Its protein is CASSSPFTAQETQYF. The full variable domain, with the rest looked up from reference TRBV19 and TRBJ2-5, is DGGITQSPKYLFRKEGQNVTLSCEQNLNHDAMYWYRQDPGQGLRLIYYSQIVNDFQKGDIAEGYSVSREKKESFPLTVTSAQKNPTAFYLCASSSPFTAQETQYFGPGTRLLVL.

The chain has TRBV5-1 and TRBJ1-1; maybe TRBD1 (5 bases). The CDR3 runs 16 residues. V lost 6 bases and J 1 base, leaving 19 bases between the germline ends. Looked up from germline, CDR1 is SGHRS and CDR2 is YFSETQ. The CDR3 DNA reads as TGCGCCAGCAACCCACCGTGGGGGTTTGGGAACACTGAAGCTTTCTTT. This encodes CASNPPWGFGNTEAFF.

V gene TRBV9 combines with J gene TRBJ2-5; 7 bases match TRBD2. CDR3 length equals 15 residues. Germline CDR1 is SGDLS and CDR2 is YYNGEE. Trimming took 3 bases from V and 0 from J; bases not matched to a gene: 5. The CDR3 here is CASSAGLQYQETQYF. The CDR3 DNA reads as TGTGCCAGCAGCGCGGGACTACAGTACCAAGAGACCCAGTACTTC.

This clone was detected only once. This chain connects TRBV6-5 to TRBJ1-5; D gene unclear. The CDR3 is 13 residues long. The germline V and J ends were trimmed by 7 bases and 2 bases, with 9 bases remaining between them. Germline CDR1 MNHEY, CDR2 SVGAGI. CDR3 sequence (DNA): TGTGCCAGCAATGGGGTGGGCAATCAGCCCCAGCATTTT. Translating it yields CASNGVGNQPQHF.